These 19 T cell receptor beta chains share one sample of origin, sequenced in a study of T cells after posttransplantation cyclophosphamide. TCRdb's copy holds only in-frame clones and misses some; the assay was immunoSEQ multiplex PCR. This sample carries 36,000 or so clones, none of them present only once. The sequenced material came from PBMCs. The receptors derive from a girl under 18 in good health, CMV-negative, and a related stem cell transplant donor.

The chain recombines TRBV9 with TRBJ1-2, with TRBD1 identical over 7 bases. The CDR3 loop spans 16 amino acids. V gave up 0 bases and J gave up 8 bases; unmatched junction bases: 13. Germline values: CDR1 SGDLS, CDR2 YYNGEE. The chain's CDR3 is CASSVAIRRQGGGYTF. DNA of the CDR3: TGTGCCAGCAGCGTAGCTATACGGAGACAGGGTGGCGGCTACACCTTC.

This clone occurred a few times. This chain links TRBV2 with TRBJ2-7, with TRBD1 identical over 7 bases. J was trimmed by 0 bases and V by 7 bases; bases with no gene match: 6. The CDR3 is made up of 14 amino acids. CDR1 is SNHLY and CDR2 is FYNNEI in the germline V gene. For the CDR3, the DNA is TGTGCCAGCACTCGACAGGGAAGCTCCTACGAGCAGTACTTC. Translated, it gives CASTRQGSSYEQYF.

This clone has just a few counts. The chain links TRBV30 to TRBJ2-4, with 11 positions matching TRBD1. In germline, CDR1 is GTSNPN, CDR2 SVGIG (reference sequence). V lost 0 bases, J lost 2 bases, and 3 bases stayed unmatched. The CDR3 is 16 residues long. The CDR3 loop reads CAWSVGDRGTKNIQYF. CDR3 in DNA: TGTGCCTGGAGTGTTGGGGACAGGGGGACCAAAAACATTCAGTACTTC. Using reference TRBV30 and TRBJ2-4 for the parts outside the CDR3, the full variable domain is SQTIHQWPATLVQPVGSPLSLECTVEGTSNPNLYWYRQAAGRGLQLLFYSVGIGQISSEVPQNLSASRPQDRQFILSSKKLLLSDSGFYLCAWSVGDRGTKNIQYFGAGTRLSVL.

This clone was recorded at least ten times. The V and J genes are TRBV29-1 and TRBJ1-2; 7 nucleotides align to TRBD1. This CDR3 comprises 16 residues. V was pared by 6 bases and J by 5 bases, with 18 bases of the junction left unmatched. Germline CDR1 and CDR2: SQVTM and ANQGSEA. The DNA of the CDR3 is TGCAGCGTGACTTACCCCGGCGGGACAGACCCTTATGGCTACACCTTC. It encodes CSVTYPGGTDPYGYTF.

The V gene is TRBV30, the J gene TRBJ2-5; tentatively, D is TRBD1 (5 bases). The CDR3 has 12 residues. V was cut by 3 bases and J by 0 bases, with 5 bases left in between. Germline V gives CDR1 GTSNPN, CDR2 SVGIG (reference sequence). The CDR3 nucleotides read TGTGCCTGGAGGACAGACCAAGAGACCCAGTACTTC. The encoded protein is CAWRTDQETQYF.

This clone was counted between two and nine times. The chain employs TRBV6-4 and TRBJ2-1, with D possibly matching TRBD2 (7 bases). This CDR3 has 17 amino acids. With 6 bases removed from V and 4 bases from J, the gap between germline ends came to 22 bases. Per the germline V gene, CDR1 is MRHNA and CDR2 is SNTAGT. The CDR3 coding sequence is TGTGCCAGCAGCGCCCAGTCGGGGGGCGAGCCTTACAATGAGCAGTTCTTC. Protein product: CASSAQSGGEPYNEQFF.

This clone has more than one count but fewer than ten. The chain combines TRBV6-1 with TRBJ2-5, with 7 bases aligning to TRBD1. The DNA end lines up better with TRBJ2-7; the J call may be wrong. The CDR3 spans 14 residues. Germline V lookup: CDR1 MNHNS, CDR2 SASEGT. CDR3 loop: CASSADRWAYEQYF. Here the CDR3 DNA reads TGTGCCAGCTCCGCGGACAGGTGGGCCTACGAGCAGTACTTC.

This clone was detected many times. The chain combines TRBV5-1 with TRBJ2-1; a possible D gene is TRBD1 (5 bases). Germline V gene sequence: CDR1 SGHRS, CDR2 YFSETQ. The CDR3 has 12 amino acids. The V gene lost 3 bases and the J gene lost 8 bases, with 9 bases spanning the gap. The CDR3: CASSSPGYEQFF. The DNA of the CDR3 is TGCGCCAGCAGCTCCCCAGGGTATGAGCAGTTCTTC.

This clone occurred a few times. The chain is built from TRBV5-1 and TRBJ2-7; D is unclear. CDR1 is SGHRS, CDR2 YFSETQ, per germline. CDR3 length: 15 amino acids. Trimming cost V 0 bases and J 1 base, with 11 bases left between them. Here the CDR3 reads CASSLELTLSYEQYF. The CDR3 DNA is TGCGCCAGCAGCTTGGAGCTTACCCTTTCCTACGAGCAGTACTTC.

The table lists this clone with many counts. The rearrangement links TRBV5-1 to TRBJ2-2; D is unresolved. Germline V CDR1 and CDR2: SGHRS, YFSETQ. This CDR3 has 11 residues. Trimming cost V 5 bases and J 7 bases, with 6 bases left between them. The CDR3 region is CASRLSGELFF. As DNA, the CDR3 is TGCGCCAGCAGACTAAGCGGGGAGCTGTTTTTT.

This clone showed up just a few times. J is TRBJ2-7 and V is TRBV27; 10 bases align to TRBD2. CDR3 length: 13 amino acids. Germline V gene lookup returns CDR1 MNHEY and CDR2 SMNVEV (reference sequence). V lost 8 bases to trimming and J lost 4 bases; unmatched junction nucleotides: 5. The CDR3 sequence is CASGGLAVYEQYF. The CDR3 DNA sequence: TGTGCCAGCGGAGGACTAGCGGTTTACGAGCAGTACTTC.

The chain combines TRBV27 with TRBJ2-3, with 8 bases fitting TRBD1. The CDR3 sequence is 13 residues long. V shed 5 bases, J shed 7 bases, and the junction held 5 bases outside the gene matches. Germline values: CDR1 MNHEY, CDR2 SMNVEV (reference sequence). The CDR3 region is CASSLDRGHTQYF. As DNA, the CDR3 is TGTGCCAGCAGTCTCGACAGGGGACATACGCAGTATTTT.

This clone was observed at least ten times. The CDR3 coding sequence is TGTGCCAGCGAAGACAGAGCCTACGAGCAGTACTTC. It specifies CASEDRAYEQYF. The gene calls are TRBV6-1 and TRBJ2-7, with a possible D match to TRBD1 (5 bases). Trimming pared 8 bases from V and 2 bases from J, leaving 10 bases between. CDR3 length: 12 amino acids. CDR1 is MNHNS, CDR2 SASEGT, per germline.

A remark on this clone: The same CDR3 arises from other DNA sequences in this sample as well. The rearrangement links TRBV29-1 to TRBJ2-3, with a possible D match to TRBD2 (5 bases). CDR3 size: 11 residues. CDR1 and CDR2 (germline): SQVTM, ANQGSEA. V was cut by 7 bases and J by 4 bases, with 9 bases left in between. CDR3 nucleotides: TGCAGCGGCCGAGGGTCAGATACGCAGTATTTT. It translates to CSGRGSDTQYF.

This clone was counted only a few times. This rearrangement joins TRBV30 to TRBJ2-6; D ambiguous. Germline loops: CDR1 GTSNPN, CDR2 SVGIG (reference sequence). The CDR3 runs 17 residues. Trimming left V 0 bases short and J 0 bases short, with 12 bases between. As DNA, the CDR3 is TGTGCCTGGAGTGTACTGCACCCAAGCTCTGGGGCCAACGTCCTGACTTTC. This encodes CAWSVLHPSSGANVLTF.

This clone was counted only a few times. The chain uses TRBV5-4 and TRBJ2-5; 8 nucleotides align to TRBD2. The CDR3 sequence is 15 residues long. From germline, CDR1 is SGHNT and CDR2 YYREEE (reference sequence). The V segment lost 1 base and the J segment 3 bases; nucleotides outside the gene matches: 5. The CDR3 DNA sequence: TGTGCCAGCAGCTTGCCGGGAGGGGGTAAAGAGACCCAGTACTTC. It specifies CASSLPGGGKETQYF.

A few counts support this clone. The chain is built from TRBV28 and TRBJ1-2; D is possibly TRBD1 (6 bases). The CDR3 contains 13 residues. Deletions cut 1 base from V and 8 bases from J, with 11 bases between. The V gene's germline CDR1 is MDHEN and CDR2 SYDVKM. In nucleotides, the CDR3 is TGTGCCAGCAGTTTATTTCCAGGGGAGGGCTACACCTTC. It yields the protein CASSLFPGEGYTF.

This clone appeared many times. V is TRBV9 and J is TRBJ1-3, with TRBD1 identical over 7 bases. This CDR3 has 13 residues. The V gene's germline CDR1 is SGDLS and CDR2 YYNGEE. Trimming at V came to 8 bases and at J to 4 bases, leaving 6 bases not matched to a gene. The CDR3 nucleotides are TGTGCCAGGACAGGGACGAACGGAAACACCATATATTTT. Translating it yields CARTGTNGNTIYF.

The rearrangement links TRBV15 to TRBJ1-1; D possibly corresponds to TRBD1 (5 bases). Trimming left V 6 bases short and J 0 bases short, with 23 bases between. Germline CDR1 reads LNHNV; CDR2 reads YYDKDF (reference sequence). The CDR3 has 18 amino acids. The CDR3 sequence: CATRYRGGVGPVNTEAFF. DNA of the CDR3: TGTGCCACCAGGTACCGGGGAGGAGTGGGGCCCGTGAACACTGAAGCTTTCTTT. The whole variable domain, remainder taken from reference TRBV15 and TRBJ1-1, is DAMVIQNPRYQVTQFGKPVTLSCSQTLNHNVMYWYQQKSSQAPKLLFHYYDKDFNNEADTPDNFQSRRPNTSFCFLDIRSPGLGDTAMYLCATRYRGGVGPVNTEAFFGQGTRLTVV.